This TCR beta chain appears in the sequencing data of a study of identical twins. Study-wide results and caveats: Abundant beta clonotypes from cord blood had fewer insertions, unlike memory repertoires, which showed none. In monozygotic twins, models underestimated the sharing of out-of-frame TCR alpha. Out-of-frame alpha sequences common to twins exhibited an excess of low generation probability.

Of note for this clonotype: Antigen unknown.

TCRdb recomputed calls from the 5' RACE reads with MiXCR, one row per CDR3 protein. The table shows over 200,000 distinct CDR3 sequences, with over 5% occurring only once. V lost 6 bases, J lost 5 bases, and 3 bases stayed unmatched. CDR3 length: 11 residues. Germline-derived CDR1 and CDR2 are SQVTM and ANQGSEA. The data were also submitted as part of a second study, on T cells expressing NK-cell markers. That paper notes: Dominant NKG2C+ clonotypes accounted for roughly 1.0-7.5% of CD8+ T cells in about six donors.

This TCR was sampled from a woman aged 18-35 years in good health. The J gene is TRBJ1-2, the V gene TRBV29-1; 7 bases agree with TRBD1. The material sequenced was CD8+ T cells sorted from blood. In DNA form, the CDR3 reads TGCAGCGTGACAGGGAAGTATGGCTACACCTTC. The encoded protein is CSVTGKYGYTF.